The present TCR beta chain was sequenced within a study of blood T cell repertoires in COVID-19 (dated by TCRdb to between 2020 and 2021). With respect to the entire study: Samples from collaborators originated in the United States, Italy and Spain and spanned both the acute and convalescent phases of COVID-19. The material from the prospective study consisted of cDNA or gDNA derived from T cells, B-cell-depleted T cells, or PBMCs. Subjects who had been exposed to COVID-19, were actively infected with it, or had recovered from it provided the deeply sampled blood TCRbeta repertoires that made up the dataset. The repertoires were made available in a free public database intended to serve as a resource for research on the immune response to SARS-CoV-2. Samples came from the ongoing ImmuneRACE study (first 160 participants) plus 1,254 subjects from 6 global collaborators. A de-identified subject ID, COVID-19 status, age in years and sex were almost always included in the sample metadata. Where available, HLA class I and class II types were taken from metadata supplied by the sample provider and were not determined by assay-based typing. General conclusions and limits of the study: How much clinical and demographic metadata was included differed by source and by participant, and the metadata was provided uncurated.

Whole blood was collected in K2EDTA tubes by collaborating institutions according to the institutions' own protocols. Collaborator samples were shipped for TCRbeta analysis as frozen whole blood, isolated PBMCs, or DNA extracted from either sample type. As to this clone: The target of this receptor is not known. The sample holds no much larger clone one base away, and base qualities are not on file.

The immunoSEQ Assay, a bias-controlled multiplex PCR, was used to amplify TCRbeta CDR3 regions from genomic DNA. The published analysis was carried out like this. The number of nucleated cells in each sample was estimated from the amplification of reference gene primers within the assay. To quantify the absolute abundance of each unique TCRbeta CDR3 rearrangement, sequence reads were collapsed and filtered. For each sample, productive Simpson clonality was calculated as the square root of Simpson's diversity index across productive rearrangements. The source is immuneACCESS, and TCRdb retained only in-frame sequences with V and J called. Part of the clones is not carried over; for the studies checked, unresolved V genes explain less than half of this, and the remainder is unexplained. The D gene and trimming were derived from the DNA, and the V and J assignments and clone size from that table. In all, the sample holds approximately 110,000 clones, and around 81% of those were seen once. Of the sample, less than 45% falls within the top ten clones.

The germline V gene yields SGHRS for CDR1 and YFSETQ for CDR2. From the cysteine through the phenylalanine, the CDR3 covers 15 amino acids. Just CDR3 DNA is preserved here, 45 bases in frame from base 1. The junction shows trimming of 0 bases on V and 6 bases on J, and the gene matches do not reach 2 bases of it. This receptor was identified in a man aged 80 or over with acute or convalescent COVID-19. This receptor chain uses TRBV5-1 and TRBJ2-2, with 10 middle bases fitting TRBD2. The sample taken for sequencing was peripheral blood. The CDR3 protein: CASSLGLAGAGELFF. The base sequence is TGCGCCAGCAGCTTGGGGCTAGCGGGAGCCGGGGAGCTGTTTTTT.